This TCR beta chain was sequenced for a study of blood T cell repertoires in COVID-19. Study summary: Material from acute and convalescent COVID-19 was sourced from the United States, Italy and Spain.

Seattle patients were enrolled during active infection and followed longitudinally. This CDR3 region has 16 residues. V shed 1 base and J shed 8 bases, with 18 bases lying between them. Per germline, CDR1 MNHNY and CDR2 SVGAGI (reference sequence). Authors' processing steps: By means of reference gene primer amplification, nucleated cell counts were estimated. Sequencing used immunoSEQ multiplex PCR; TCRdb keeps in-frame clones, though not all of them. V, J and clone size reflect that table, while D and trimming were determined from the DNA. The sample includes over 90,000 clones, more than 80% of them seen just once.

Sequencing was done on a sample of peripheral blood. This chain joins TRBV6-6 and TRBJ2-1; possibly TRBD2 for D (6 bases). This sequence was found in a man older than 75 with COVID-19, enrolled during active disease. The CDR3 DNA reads TGTGCCAGCAGTTACTTCCGACTAGTGGGGGTCGATGAGCAGTTCTTC. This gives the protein CASSYFRLVGVDEQFF.